These 15 T cell receptor beta chains originate from one sample sequenced in a study of blood T cell repertoires in COVID-19. Libraries were prepared by immunoSEQ multiplex PCR; TCRdb keeps only in-frame clonotypes and omits some of them. The data hold some 330,000 clones, with roughly 89% observed a single time. The sample consisted of peripheral blood. These receptors were collected from a woman aged 30 to 39 with COVID-19, enrolled during active disease.

The V call is TRBV7-9, the J call TRBJ2-2; D uncertain. Trimming pared 7 bases from V and 8 bases from J, leaving 8 bases between. Germline V gene sequence: CDR1 SEHNR, CDR2 FQNEAQ (reference sequence). This CDR3 comprises 11 residues. The CDR3: CASTLRGELFF. DNA for the CDR3: TGTGCCAGCACCCTCCGGGGGGAGCTGTTTTTT.

This chain joins TRBV15 and TRBJ2-7; D is unclear. Germline V gene data show CDR1 as LNHNV and CDR2 as YYDKDF (reference sequence). V was cut by 3 bases and J by 5 bases, with 17 bases left in between. The CDR3 spans 15 residues. The CDR3 is CATSSSPTEWDEQYV. The CDR3 DNA follows: TGTGCCACCAGCAGCTCTCCCACAGAGTGGGACGAGCAGTACGTC.

This chain connects TRBV21-1 to TRBJ1-1; the D call TRBD1 from the table was never checked on the DNA. TRBV21-1 has pseudogene status. This CDR3 spans 12 amino acids. CDR3 protein: CASSPQGGEAFF. The CDR3 DNA follows: TGTGCCAGCAGCCCCCAAGGGGGAGAAGCTTTCTTT.

The chain is built from TRBV4-1 and TRBJ1-1; D is unresolved. The length of the CDR3 is 15 residues. CDR1 and CDR2 (germline): MGHRA, YSYEKL. V lost 3 bases and J lost 3, with 14 bases in between. In DNA, the CDR3 is TGCGCCAGCAGCCAGTACTATCCGGTGTACACTGAAGCTTTCTTT. Translated: CASSQYYPVYTEAFF.

The chain has TRBV28 and TRBJ2-3; the match to TRBD1 covers 8 bases. Trimming at V came to 9 bases and at J to 2 bases, leaving 10 bases not matched to a gene. Per the germline V gene, CDR1 is MDHEN and CDR2 is SYDVKM. The CDR3 runs to 15 residues. CDR3 sequence reads: CASCRDRPLTDTQYF. In DNA form, the CDR3 reads TGTGCCAGTTGCCGGGACAGGCCACTCACAGATACGCAGTATTTT.

The chain is built from TRBV28 and TRBJ1-2, with D perhaps matching TRBD1 (5 bases). This CDR3 contains 15 residues. Germline V lookup: CDR1 MDHEN, CDR2 SYDVKM. Trimming removed 3 bases from V and 6 bases from J, with 17 bases in between. This CDR3 is CASSFPAGQGHGYTF. The CDR3 DNA sequence: TGTGCCAGCAGTTTCCCGGCGGGGCAGGGCCATGGCTACACCTTC.

The rearrangement joins TRBV7-9 to TRBJ1-1, with 10 bases identical to TRBD1. The CDR3 consists of 15 residues. Germline V gene sequence: CDR1 SEHNR, CDR2 FQNEAQ (reference sequence). Trimming at V came to 5 bases and at J to 1 base, leaving 4 bases not matched to a gene. The CDR3 coding sequence is TGTGCCAGCAGCGGGGGACAGGGGTGGAACACTGAAGCTTTCTTT. Protein product: CASSGGQGWNTEAFF.

The chain has TRBV9 and TRBJ1-2; D is unresolved. Germline assignment: CDR1 SGDLS and CDR2 YYNGEE. Trimming removed 0 bases at V and 4 bases at J, with 4 bases between. This CDR3 contains 12 residues. The CDR3 nucleotides read TGTGCCAGCAGCGTAGATAGCTATGGCTACACCTTC. This sequence encodes CASSVDSYGYTF.

This rearrangement joins TRBV5-1 to TRBJ1-2, with D perhaps TRBD1 (5 bases). Trimming removed 4 bases from V and 8 bases from J, with 18 bases in between. The CDR3 has 14 residues. Germline V gives CDR1 SGHRS, CDR2 YFSETQ. CDR3 protein: CASSLSRDSGGYTF. The CDR3 DNA is TGCGCCAGCAGCCTCTCCAGGGACTCGGGCGGCTACACCTTC. Complete variable domain (other parts from reference TRBV5-1 and TRBJ1-2): KAGVTQTPRYLIKTRGQQVTLSCSPISGHRSVSWYQQTPGQGLQFLFEYFSETQRNKGNFPGRFSGRQFSNSRSEMNVSTLELGDSALYLCASSLSRDSGGYTFGSGTRLTVV.

The V gene is TRBV9, the J gene TRBJ1-5; D gene ambiguous. The V gene's germline CDR1 is SGDLS and CDR2 YYNGEE. The CDR3 contains 15 residues. V lost 0 bases and J 6 bases, leaving 13 bases between the germline ends. CDR3 residues: CASSVGEGTVQPQHF. In DNA form, the CDR3 reads TGTGCCAGCAGCGTAGGGGAGGGAACGGTTCAGCCCCAGCATTTT.

The genes are TRBV7-6 and TRBJ2-3, with 9 bases matching TRBD2. The germline gives CDR1 SGHVS, CDR2 FNYEAQ. The CDR3 length is 14 residues. V shed 0 bases, J shed 8 bases, and the junction held 3 bases outside the gene matches. Here the CDR3 DNA reads TGTGCCAGCAGCTTAGCTTCGACTAGCGGTACGCAGTATTTT. It yields the protein CASSLASTSGTQYF.

Only a few counts were recorded for this clone. The V call is TRBV27, the J call TRBJ2-3, with 10 bases aligning to TRBD1. CDR1 and CDR2 from the germline V gene are MNHEY and SMNVEV (reference sequence). V was pared by 3 bases and J by 5 bases, with 5 bases of the junction left unmatched. This CDR3 spans 15 amino acids. Here the CDR3 reads CASSLTGGDRDTQYF. The CDR3 DNA sequence: TGTGCCAGCAGTTTGACAGGGGGCGACCGAGATACGCAGTATTTT.

In the case of this clone: Other DNA sequences within the sample encode an identical CDR3. The chain carries TRBV18 and TRBJ1-3, with 7 bases matching TRBD1. Looked up from germline, CDR1 is KGHSH and CDR2 is LQKENI. The CDR3 is 14 residues long. With V trimmed by 3 bases and J by 2 bases, 1 base remained unmatched. The CDR3 region has the DNA TGTGCCAGCTCACCCGACAGGGCTGGAAACACCATATATTTT. It yields the protein CASSPDRAGNTIYF.

The table lists this clone with a few counts. V is TRBV5-4 and J is TRBJ2-7, with a weak D call TRBD2 (6 bases). Trimming shortened V by 0 bases and J by 3 bases, and 10 bases separated the two germline ends. The V gene's germline CDR1 is SGHNT and CDR2 YYREEE (reference sequence). CDR3 size: 14 residues. CDR3 DNA: TGTGCCAGCAGCTTGGCGGGGAGGAACTACGAGCAGTACTTC. Translation: CASSLAGRNYEQYF.

V usage is TRBV19 and J usage is TRBJ1-1; the match to TRBD1 covers 9 bases. CDR1 is LNHDA and CDR2 is SQIVND in the germline V gene (reference sequence). V was pared by 5 bases and J by 1 base, with 11 bases of the junction left unmatched. The CDR3 has 17 residues. The CDR3 protein is CASSSGQGPNRNTEAFF. In nucleotides, the CDR3 is TGTGCCAGTAGTTCCGGACAGGGGCCAAATAGGAACACTGAAGCTTTCTTT.